The next 9 T cell receptor beta chains were all read from a single sample in a study of shared clonotypes between healthy human individuals. CD45RO negativity and positive selection for CCR7 defined naive CD8 cells, a population that excluded terminally differentiated effector memory CD45RA+ cells. Generated by immunoSEQ multiplex PCR, the TCRdb table keeps only in-frame clones and is missing some. The sample holds some 2,000,000 clones, about 95% seen once. Specimen: naive CD8+ T cells sorted from blood. These receptors were taken from a man between 18 and 29 years old in good health.

This chain connects TRBV27 to TRBJ1-2; 10 bases are a match to TRBD1. The V segment lost 2 bases and the J segment 3 bases; nucleotides outside the gene matches: 12. CDR1 MNHEY and CDR2 SMNVEV come from the germline V gene (reference sequence). The CDR3 runs to 18 residues. CDR3 DNA sequence: TGTGCCAGCAGTTTAGGTCCCGGGACAGGGGTCAGCGACTATGGCTACACCTTC. It encodes CASSLGPGTGVSDYGYTF.

The chain joins TRBV15 to TRBJ2-1; 8 bases line up with TRBD2. The V and J ends lost 0 bases and 3 bases, in that order; junction bases with no gene match: 1. The CDR3 has 15 amino acids. The germline CDR1 and CDR2 sequences are LNHNV and YYDKDF (reference sequence). The DNA of the CDR3 is TGTGCCACCAGCAGAGAGGGGACTAGCTACAATGAGCAGTTCTTC. It specifies CATSREGTSYNEQFF. Variable domain in full (rest from reference TRBV15 and TRBJ2-1): DAMVIQNPRYQVTQFGKPVTLSCSQTLNHNVMYWYQQKSSQAPKLLFHYYDKDFNNEADTPDNFQSRRPNTSFCFLDIRSPGLGDTAMYLCATSREGTSYNEQFFGPGTRLTVL.

The rearrangement links TRBV19 to TRBJ1-1; D gene uncertain. The CDR3 contains 13 residues. CDR1 is LNHDA and CDR2 is SQIVND in the germline V gene (reference sequence). Trimming pared 3 bases from V and 8 bases from J, leaving 13 bases between. The CDR3 reads CASSIMVGREAFF. Here the CDR3 DNA reads TGTGCCAGTAGTATCATGGTTGGGAGGGAAGCTTTCTTT. Full variable domain (remainder filled in from reference TRBV19 and TRBJ1-1): DGGITQSPKYLFRKEGQNVTLSCEQNLNHDAMYWYRQDPGQGLRLIYYSQIVNDFQKGDIAEGYSVSREKKESFPLTVTSAQKNPTAFYLCASSIMVGREAFFGQGTRLTVV.

This clone was seen more than once but under ten times. The same CDR3 is also encoded by other DNA sequences in this sample. V usage is TRBV11-2 and J usage is TRBJ1-1; 9 nucleotides match TRBD1. Germline values: CDR1 SGHAT, CDR2 FQNNGV. This CDR3 region has 13 residues. Trimming cost V 5 bases and J 10 bases; bases outside gene matches: 8. The CDR3 DNA reads TGTGCCAGCAGCCAATTGACAGGGGGTGTAGCTTTCTTT. The encoded protein is CASSQLTGGVAFF.

The chain links TRBV6-5 to TRBJ2-1; maybe TRBD2 (6 bases). The V and J ends lost 3 bases and 14 bases respectively, with 14 bases between them. Germline V lookup: CDR1 MNHEY, CDR2 SVGAGI. This CDR3 spans 12 amino acids. CDR3 protein: CASSYLGGMKFF. DNA for the CDR3: TGTGCCAGCAGTTATCTCGGGGGAATGAAGTTCTTC.

Comments on this clone: The same CDR3 also results from other DNA sequences found in this sample. V gene TRBV27 combines with J gene TRBJ1-2; D is unclear. Germline-derived CDR1 and CDR2 are MNHEY and SMNVEV (reference sequence). V lost 3 bases, J lost 0 bases, and 5 bases lay in between. The CDR3 has 13 residues. The chain's CDR3 is CASSLAANYGYTF. CDR3 DNA sequence: TGTGCCAGCAGTTTGGCAGCTAACTATGGCTACACCTTC.

The V call is TRBV9, the J call TRBJ2-1; tentative D call: TRBD2 (5 bases). V lost 3 bases, J lost 8 bases, and 9 bases lay in between. The CDR3 has 12 residues. Germline-derived CDR1 and CDR2 are SGDLS and YYNGEE. CDR3 nucleotide sequence: TGTGCCAGCAGCGCCCTCGGGGATGAGCAGTTCTTC. It is translated as CASSALGDEQFF.

Notes on this clone: Other DNA sequences in the same sample also yield this CDR3. This chain links TRBV6-5 with TRBJ2-5; perhaps TRBD1 as D (5 bases). Germline CDR1 and CDR2: MNHEY and SVGAGI. The CDR3 contains 13 residues. V was pared by 2 bases and J by 5 bases, with 9 bases between. CDR3 sequence (DNA): TGTGCCAGCAGTTACGACAGTGAGGAGACCCAGTACTTC. Translated, it gives CASSYDSEETQYF.

CDR3 DNA: TGTGCCAGCAGCTTACGTACAGGGACCGGGGAGCTGTTTTTT. This gives the protein CASSLRTGTGELFF. V gene TRBV7-9 combines with J gene TRBJ2-2; weak D call: TRBD1 (6 bases). In germline, CDR1 is SEHNR, CDR2 FQNEAQ (reference sequence). The CDR3 spans 14 residues. Trimming left V 2 bases short and J 5 bases short, with 9 bases between.